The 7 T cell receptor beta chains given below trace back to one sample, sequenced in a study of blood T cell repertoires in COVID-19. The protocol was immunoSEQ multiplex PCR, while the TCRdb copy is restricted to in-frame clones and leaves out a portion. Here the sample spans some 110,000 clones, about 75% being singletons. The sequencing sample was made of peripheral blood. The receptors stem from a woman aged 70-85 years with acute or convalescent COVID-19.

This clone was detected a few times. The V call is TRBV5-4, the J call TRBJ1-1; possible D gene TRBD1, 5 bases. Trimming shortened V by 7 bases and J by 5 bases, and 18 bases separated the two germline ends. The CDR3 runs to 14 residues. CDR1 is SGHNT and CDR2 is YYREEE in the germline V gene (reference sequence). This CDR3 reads CASHESGVATEAFF. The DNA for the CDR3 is TGTGCCAGCCATGAATCGGGGGTTGCGACTGAAGCTTTCTTT.

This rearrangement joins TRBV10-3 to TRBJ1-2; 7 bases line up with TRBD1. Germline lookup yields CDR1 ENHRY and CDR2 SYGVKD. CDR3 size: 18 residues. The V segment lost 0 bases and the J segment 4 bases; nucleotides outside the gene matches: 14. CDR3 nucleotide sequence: TGTGCCATCAGTGAGTCACCCCTCTCGACAGGGCCCGGCTATGGCTACACCTTC. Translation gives CAISESPLSTGPGYGYTF.

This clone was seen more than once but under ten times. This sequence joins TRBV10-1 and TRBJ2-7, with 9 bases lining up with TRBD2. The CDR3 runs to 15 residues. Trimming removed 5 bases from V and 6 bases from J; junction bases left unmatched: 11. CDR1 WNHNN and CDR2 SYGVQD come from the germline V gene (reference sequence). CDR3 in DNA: TGCGCCAGCAGTCCCCTGAATAGCGGGGGTATCGAGCAGTACTTC. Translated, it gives CASSPLNSGGIEQYF.

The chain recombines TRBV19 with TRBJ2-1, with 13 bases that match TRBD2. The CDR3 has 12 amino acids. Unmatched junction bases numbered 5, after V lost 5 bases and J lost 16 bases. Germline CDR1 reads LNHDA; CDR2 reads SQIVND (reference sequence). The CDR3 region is CASSPTSGGHFF. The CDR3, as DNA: TGTGCCAGTAGTCCGACTAGCGGGGGGCATTTCTTC. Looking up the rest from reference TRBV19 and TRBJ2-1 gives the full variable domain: DGGITQSPKYLFRKEGQNVTLSCEQNLNHDAMYWYRQDPGQGLRLIYYSQIVNDFQKGDIAEGYSVSREKKESFPLTVTSAQKNPTAFYLCASSPTSGGHFFGPGTRLTVL.

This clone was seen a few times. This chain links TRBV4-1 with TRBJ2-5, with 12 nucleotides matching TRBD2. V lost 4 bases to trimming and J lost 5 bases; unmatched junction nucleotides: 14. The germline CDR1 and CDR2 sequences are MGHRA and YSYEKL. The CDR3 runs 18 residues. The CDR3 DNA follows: TGCGCCAGCAGCCCGAAGAGGGAGGCTAGCGGGGGGGCCGAGACCCAGTACTTC. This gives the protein CASSPKREASGGAETQYF.

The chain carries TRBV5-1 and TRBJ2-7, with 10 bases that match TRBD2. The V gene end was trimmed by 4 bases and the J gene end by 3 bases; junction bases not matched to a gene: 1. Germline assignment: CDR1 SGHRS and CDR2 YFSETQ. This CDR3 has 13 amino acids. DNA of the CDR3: TGCGCCAGCAGCCCTAGCGGGGGCTACGAGCAGTACTTC. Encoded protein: CASSPSGGYEQYF.

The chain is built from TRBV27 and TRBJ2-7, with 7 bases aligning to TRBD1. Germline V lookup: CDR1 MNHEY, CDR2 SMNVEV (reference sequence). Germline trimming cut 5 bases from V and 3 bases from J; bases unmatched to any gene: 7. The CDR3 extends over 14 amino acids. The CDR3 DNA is TGTGCCAGCAGTGAGACAGGGAGACGCTACGAGCAGTACTTC. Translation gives CASSETGRRYEQYF.